The sequence of this T cell receptor (beta chain) was determined in a study of T cell responses to AZD1222 COVID-19 vaccine. This clone turned up a few times. Its antigen is unknown. In germline, CDR1 is SGDLS, CDR2 YYNGEE. The CDR3 extends over 12 amino acids. V was clipped by 0 bases and J by 11 bases; unmatched bases: 2. Profiled with immunoSEQ multiplex PCR; TCRdb holds only in-frame clones, not every one. The table lists 120,000 to 150,000 clones, approximately 90% of them singletons. The study's findings and limits: Seropositive AZD1222 recipients at baseline numbered only six or seven.

This chain connects TRBV9 to TRBJ1-1; 9 bases match TRBD1. The receptor comes from an adult in good health. Sequenced material: peripheral blood, taken on day 0 of AZD1222 vaccination. CDR3 amino acids: CASSVAGQGAFF. As DNA, the CDR3 is TGTGCCAGCAGCGTAGCGGGACAGGGTGCTTTCTTT. Looking up the rest from reference TRBV9 and TRBJ1-1 gives the full variable domain: DSGVTQTPKHLITATGQRVTLRCSPRSGDLSVYWYQQSLDQGLQFLIQYYNGEERAKGNILERFSAQQFPDLHSELNLSSLELGDSALYFCASSVAGQGAFFGQGTRLTVV.